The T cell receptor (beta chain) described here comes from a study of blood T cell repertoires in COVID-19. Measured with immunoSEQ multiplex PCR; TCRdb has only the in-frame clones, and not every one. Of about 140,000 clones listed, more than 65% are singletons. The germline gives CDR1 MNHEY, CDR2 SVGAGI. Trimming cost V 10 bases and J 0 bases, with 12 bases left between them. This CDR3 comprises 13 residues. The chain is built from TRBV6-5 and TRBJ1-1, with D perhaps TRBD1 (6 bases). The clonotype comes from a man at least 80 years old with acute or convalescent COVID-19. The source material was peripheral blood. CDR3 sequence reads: CATSRGMNTEAFF. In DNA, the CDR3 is TGTGCCACCTCCAGGGGAATGAACACTGAAGCTTTCTTT.